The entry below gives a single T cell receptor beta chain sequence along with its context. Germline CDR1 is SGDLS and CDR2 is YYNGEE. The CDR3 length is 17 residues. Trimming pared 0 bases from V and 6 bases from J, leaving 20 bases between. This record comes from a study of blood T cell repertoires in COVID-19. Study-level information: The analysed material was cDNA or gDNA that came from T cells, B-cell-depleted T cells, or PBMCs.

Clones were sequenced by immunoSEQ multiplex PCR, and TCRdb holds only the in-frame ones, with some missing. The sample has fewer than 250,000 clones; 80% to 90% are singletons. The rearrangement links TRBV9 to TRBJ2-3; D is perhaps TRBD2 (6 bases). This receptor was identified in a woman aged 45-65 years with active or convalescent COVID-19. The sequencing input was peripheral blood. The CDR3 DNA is TGTGCCAGCAGCGTAGCGGCGGGACTTGAGTTTGGCGATACGCAGTATTTT. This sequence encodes CASSVAAGLEFGDTQYF.